The 17 T cell receptor beta chains below come from one sample, sequenced in a study of blood T cell repertoires in COVID-19. Method: immunoSEQ multiplex PCR; TCRdb's copy keeps in-frame clones and lacks some. This sample carries 200,000 to 250,000 clones, almost 90% of them seen once, and the ten largest clones take roughly 14%. The sample was PBMCs or T cells enriched from blood (not recorded which). The origin of the receptors is a woman in her forties or fifties with acute COVID-19.

The J gene is TRBJ1-2, the V gene TRBV7-2; perhaps TRBD1 as D (5 bases). Looked up from germline, CDR1 is SGHTA and CDR2 is FQGNSA. Trimming took 4 bases from V and 5 from J, leaving 8 bases between them. The CDR3 is 12 amino acids. CDR3 nucleotide sequence: TGTGCCAGCAGCTCAAGACAGTATGGCTACACCTTC. Amino acid sequence: CASSSRQYGYTF.

The V and J genes are TRBV27 and TRBJ2-3; TRBD2 aligns across 11 bases. V lost 5 bases and J lost 0; bases outside the gene matches: 7. The CDR3 contains 17 residues. Germline V CDR1 and CDR2: MNHEY, SMNVEV (reference sequence). CDR3 residues: CASSPYRTSGSTDTQYF. CDR3 DNA sequence: TGTGCCAGCAGTCCCTATAGGACTAGCGGGAGCACAGATACGCAGTATTTT.

The chain carries TRBV28 and TRBJ1-4; D is undetermined. Germline V gene sequence: CDR1 MDHEN, CDR2 SYDVKM. V was clipped by 1 base and J by 0 bases, with 6 bases between them. This CDR3 has 15 amino acids. The CDR3 DNA reads TGTGCCAGCAGTTTATTGGAGGCAACTAATGAAAAACTGTTTTTT. It specifies CASSLLEATNEKLFF. Full variable domain (outside the CDR3, taken from reference TRBV28 and TRBJ1-4): DVKVTQSSRYLVKRTGEKVFLECVQDMDHENMFWYRQDPGLGLRLIYFSYDVKMKEKGDIPEGYSVSREKKERFSLILESASTNQTSMYLCASSLLEATNEKLFFGSGTQLSVL.

CDR3 nucleotide sequence: TGCGCCAGCAGCTGGGGTCCGGGGAGAACTTCGAACACTGAAGCTTTCTTT. It encodes CASSWGPGRTSNTEAFF. J is TRBJ1-1 and V is TRBV5-1, with D unresolved. V was cut by 3 bases and J by 1 base, with 19 bases left in between. This CDR3 spans 17 amino acids. Germline V gene sequence: CDR1 SGHRS, CDR2 YFSETQ.

This chain joins TRBV11-2 and TRBJ1-5, with no clear D. Germline V CDR1 and CDR2: SGHAT, FQNNGV. V lost 0 bases, J lost 6 bases, and 9 bases lay in between. The CDR3 spans 14 residues. CDR3 protein: CASSLDGRFQPQHF. The CDR3 DNA sequence: TGTGCCAGCAGCTTAGATGGCAGATTTCAGCCCCAGCATTTT.

The gene calls are TRBV7-3 and TRBJ2-1, with a weak D call TRBD2 (6 bases). The V end was cut by 1 base, the J end by 6 bases, with 13 bases between. CDR3 size: 15 residues. Germline V lookup: CDR1 SGHTA, CDR2 FQGTGA. CDR3 loop: CASSLSPLAINEQFF. DNA for the CDR3: TGTGCCAGCAGCTTAAGCCCCCTAGCGATCAATGAGCAGTTCTTC. The full variable domain, completed using reference TRBV7-3 and TRBJ2-1, is GAGVSQTPSNKVTEKGKYVELRCDPISGHTALYWYRQSLGQGPEFLIYFQGTGAADDSGLPNDRFFAVRPEGSVSTLKIQRTERGDSAVYLCASSLSPLAINEQFFGPGTRLTVL.

This chain joins TRBV7-9 and TRBJ1-1, with no clear D. The CDR3 covers 15 residues. Deletions cut 6 bases from V and 1 base from J, with 15 bases between. The germline V gene has CDR1 SEHNR and CDR2 FQNEAQ (reference sequence). The CDR3: CASSRRRSGNTEAFF. CDR3 in DNA: TGTGCCAGCAGTCGCCGACGGAGCGGGAACACTGAAGCTTTCTTT.

The J gene is TRBJ2-2, the V gene TRBV28, with TRBD2 matching over 10 bases. The CDR3 consists of 15 residues. Germline CDR1 reads MDHEN; CDR2 reads SYDVKM. V lost 6 bases, J lost 4 bases, and 5 bases stayed unmatched. CDR3: CASSLRLAGTGELFF. CDR3 sequence (DNA): TGTGCCAGCAGCCTCAGACTAGCGGGCACCGGGGAGCTGTTTTTT.

V gene TRBV28 combines with J gene TRBJ1-5, with a tentative D call TRBD1 (6 bases). Trimming removed 3 bases from V and 10 bases from J, with 19 bases in between. CDR1 and CDR2 from the germline V gene are MDHEN and SYDVKM. The CDR3 is made up of 15 amino acids. The CDR3 spells CASSFSLRGTFPQHF. Here the CDR3 DNA reads TGTGCCAGCAGTTTTTCCCTTCGAGGGACATTCCCCCAGCATTTT.

This rearrangement joins TRBV10-3 to TRBJ1-1, with 8 bases aligning to TRBD1. Looked up from germline, CDR1 is ENHRY and CDR2 is SYGVKD. CDR3 length: 16 amino acids. After removal of 4 bases from V and 7 bases from J, the junction contained 14 bases not matched to a gene. CDR3 amino acids: CAISARPGQENVEAFF. The CDR3 coding sequence is TGTGCCATCAGTGCAAGACCGGGACAGGAGAATGTTGAAGCTTTCTTT.

J is TRBJ2-1 and V is TRBV10-3, with TRBD1 matching 9 bases. CDR3 size: 18 residues. After removal of 1 base from V and 3 bases from J, the junction contained 10 bases not matched to a gene. Germline CDR1 is ENHRY and CDR2 is SYGVKD. The CDR3 region has the DNA TGTGCCATCAGTGAGTGGGCATCGGGGGGACAGGGCTACAATGAGCAGTTCTTC. Its translation: CAISEWASGGQGYNEQFF.

The chain has TRBV7-3 and TRBJ2-3; 10 bases are shared with TRBD2. The length of the CDR3 is 15 residues. CDR1 and CDR2 from the germline V gene are SGHTA and FQGTGA. V was clipped by 4 bases and J by 5 bases; unmatched bases: 6. CDR3 region: CASSSAGGPVDTQYF. CDR3 nucleotides: TGTGCCAGCAGCTCAGCGGGAGGGCCGGTAGATACGCAGTATTTT. Complete variable domain (other parts from reference TRBV7-3 and TRBJ2-3): GAGVSQTPSNKVTEKGKYVELRCDPISGHTALYWYRQSLGQGPEFLIYFQGTGAADDSGLPNDRFFAVRPEGSVSTLKIQRTERGDSAVYLCASSSAGGPVDTQYFGPGTRLTVL.

As DNA, the CDR3 is TGTGCCAGTAGTATAGATGGCAGGGGGCAGGGTAGCAATCAGCCCCAGCATTTT. Translation gives CASSIDGRGQGSNQPQHF. The V gene is TRBV19, the J gene TRBJ1-5, with 8 bases fitting TRBD1. J was trimmed by 0 bases and V by 0 bases; bases with no gene match: 7. The CDR3 runs to 18 residues. The germline CDR1 and CDR2 sequences are LNHDA and SQIVND (reference sequence).

V is TRBV27 and J is TRBJ1-6; 11 bases are a match to TRBD1. The V segment lost 1 base and the J segment 9 bases; nucleotides outside the gene matches: 8. Germline lookup yields CDR1 MNHEY and CDR2 SMNVEV (reference sequence). The CDR3 covers 17 residues. The CDR3 bases are TGTGCCAGCAGTTTATTGGACAGGGGGCATAGGGGTTCACCCCTCCACTTT. It yields the protein CASSLLDRGHRGSPLHF.

The chain recombines TRBV18 with TRBJ2-7; possible D gene TRBD1, 5 bases. The CDR3 consists of 16 residues. Trimming removed 0 bases from V and 6 bases from J, with 18 bases in between. Germline CDR1 and CDR2: KGHSH and LQKENI. CDR3 protein: CASSPPARSGWGEQYF. The DNA for the CDR3 is TGTGCCAGCTCACCACCGGCGCGGTCAGGGTGGGGCGAGCAGTACTTC.

J is TRBJ2-2 and V is TRBV4-1; the D gene is possibly TRBD2 (5 bases). The V and J ends lost 4 bases and 2 bases respectively, with 11 bases between them. This CDR3 has 15 amino acids. CDR1 MGHRA and CDR2 YSYEKL come from the germline V gene. The CDR3 DNA follows: TGCGCCAGCAGCCCTAGTCCGGGAAACACCGGGGAGCTGTTTTTT. Translated, it gives CASSPSPGNTGELFF.

The chain joins TRBV2 to TRBJ1-5, with 7 bases aligning to TRBD1. Looked up from germline, CDR1 is SNHLY and CDR2 is FYNNEI. CDR3 length: 15 residues. V lost 6 bases, J lost 9 bases, and 14 bases stayed unmatched. CDR3 amino acids: CASRPRGVIRRPQHF. As DNA, the CDR3 is TGTGCCAGCAGACCCAGGGGGGTGATACGGCGGCCCCAGCATTTT.